This TCR beta chain was found in a study of metastatic and nonmetastatic thyroid tumors. Across the study: Repertoires from malignant and benign thyroid patients were compared across blood and tumor or nodule tissue.

All patients were untreated before thyroid surgery. This clone was counted at least ten times. Antigen unknown. In the same sample, other DNA sequences code for this CDR3. Authors' analysis steps: The distant-metastasis classifier for papillary thyroid cancer was built from CDR3 differences across clinicopathological groups. TCRdb reprocessed the PCR reads using MiXCR. The V and J calls reflect TCRdb's pipeline rather than the authors' work. The sample shows 40,000 to 45,000 clones, roughly 3.2% of them seen only once. Germline assignment: CDR1 KGHSH and CDR2 LQKENI. The junction had 6 bases not matched to a gene; V was cut back by 6 bases and J by 6 bases. CDR3 length: 14 residues. Study results and limitations: TCR beta diversity was reportedly significantly higher in malignant thyroid tumors than benign nodules, in blood and tumor.

This receptor was obtained from a female donor with papillary thyroid cancer or a benign thyroid nodule (not recorded which). Some clones in this sample may be carry-over from other donors' samples. Sequencing was carried out using blood. This rearrangement joins TRBV18 to TRBJ2-5; 11 bases align to TRBD2. CDR3 region: CASSKTSGSKTQYF. The CDR3 DNA is TGTGCCAGCTCCAAAACTAGCGGGAGTAAGACCCAGTACTTC.